The T cell receptor beta chain under discussion was sequenced for a study of blood T cell repertoires in COVID-19. V shed 1 base and J shed 3 bases, with 8 bases lying between them. The CDR3 is 14 residues long. The germline CDR1 and CDR2 sequences are SGHRS and YFSETQ. Only in-frame clones appear in the TCRdb table, and some are missing; sequencing was by immunoSEQ multiplex PCR. The sample lists over 150,000 clones; about 80% were seen once. This rearrangement joins TRBV5-1 to TRBJ2-1, with no clear D. Sample: peripheral blood. The sequence derives from a human donor with acute or convalescent COVID-19. The donor label of this sample is uncertain. The DNA of the CDR3 is TGCGCCAGCAGCTTGTCCCCCGGCTACAATGAGCAGTTCTTC. It encodes CASSLSPGYNEQFF.